This T cell receptor beta chain was captured by sequencing in a study of vaccination and CD4 T cells after COVID-19. General study points: Analysis covered relatively few convalescent patients and lacked any early post-infection timepoints.

Sequenced with the Oncomine TCR Beta short-read assay was DNA taken from cultured CD4+ T cells. Each CDR3 protein is one row after TCRdb ran MiXCR on the PCR reads. The sample lists several thousand distinct CDR3 sequences, 11% to 15% occurring once. A note on this clonotype: Its antigen is still unknown.

Germline values: CDR1 DFQATT, CDR2 SNEGSKA (reference sequence). V lost 5 bases, J lost 3 bases, and 16 bases lay in between. The CDR3 consists of 14 residues. Treatment indicated: roughly 10-day PBMC culture with coronavirus spike peptide pools or control peptides (ViraFEST assay). Sequencing used CD4+ T cells from blood, cultured in vitro. V and J are TRBV20-1 and TRBJ2-5; tentatively, D is TRBD1 or TRBD2 (5 bases each). The sequence derives from a human donor who had recovered from COVID-19. The CDR3 nucleotides are TGCAGTGCTTCCCCGGGACGGTTAGAAGAGACCCAGTACTTC. Protein: CSASPGRLEETQYF.